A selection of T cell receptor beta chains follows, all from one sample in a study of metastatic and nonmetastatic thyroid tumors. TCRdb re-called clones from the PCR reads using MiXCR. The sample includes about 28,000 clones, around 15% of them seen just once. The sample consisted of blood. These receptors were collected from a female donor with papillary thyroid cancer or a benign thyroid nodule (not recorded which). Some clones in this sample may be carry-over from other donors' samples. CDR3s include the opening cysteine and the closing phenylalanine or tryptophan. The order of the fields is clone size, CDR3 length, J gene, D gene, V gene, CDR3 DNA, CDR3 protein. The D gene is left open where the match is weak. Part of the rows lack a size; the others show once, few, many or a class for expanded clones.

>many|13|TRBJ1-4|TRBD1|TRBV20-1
TGCAGTGCTAGGGGGACAGGGGGCGAAAAACTGTTTTTT
CSARGTGGEKLFF
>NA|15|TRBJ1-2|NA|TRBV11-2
TGTGCCAGCAGCTTAGATCGGGGACAAAGCTATGGCTACACCTTC
CASSLDRGQSYGYTF
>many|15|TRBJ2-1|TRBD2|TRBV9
TGTGCCAGCAGCGTAGACGGGACTAGCGGTTCCGAGCAGTTCTTC
CASSVDGTSGSEQFF
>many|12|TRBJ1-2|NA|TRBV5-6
TGTGCCAGCAGCCCCGGGGACTATGGCTACACCTTC
CASSPGDYGYTF
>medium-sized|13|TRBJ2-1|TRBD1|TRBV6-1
TGTGCCAGCAGCTTCGACAGGGGGCATGAGCAGTTCTTC
CASSFDRGHEQFF
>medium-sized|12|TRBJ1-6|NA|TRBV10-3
TGTGCCATCAGTGGGGACCTTTCACCCCTCCACTTT
CAISGDLSPLHF
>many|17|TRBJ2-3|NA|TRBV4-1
TGCGCCAGCAGCCAAGGTCCTCCAAGGGGGAGTGGAGATACGCAGTATTTT
CASSQGPPRGSGDTQYF
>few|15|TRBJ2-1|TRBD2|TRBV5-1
TGCGCCAGCCAGGGACTAGCGGGAGTAAGGTATGAGCAGTTCTTC
CASQGLAGVRYEQFF
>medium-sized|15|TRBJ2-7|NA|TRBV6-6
TGTGCCAGCAGTTACTCGTTGGAATCCCTTTACGAGCAGTACTTC
CASSYSLESLYEQYF
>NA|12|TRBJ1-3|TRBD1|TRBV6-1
TGTGCCAGCATAGCAGGGGGTAACACCATATATTTT
CASIAGGNTIYF
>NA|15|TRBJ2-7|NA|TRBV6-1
TGTGCCAGCATTGTATCCGGGGGGCCCTACTCCGAGCAGTACTTC
CASIVSGGPYSEQYF
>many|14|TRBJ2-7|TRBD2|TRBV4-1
TGCGCCAGCAGCCAAGGCCTAGCGGGGGGTGAGCAGTACTTC
CASSQGLAGGEQYF
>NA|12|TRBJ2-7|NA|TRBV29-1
TGCCGCGTTGAAGATGCCGGAAACGAGCAGTACTTC
CRVEDAGNEQYF
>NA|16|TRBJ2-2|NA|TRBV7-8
TGTGCCAGCAGCCACCCCGGGGGAGAGGACACCGGGGAGCTGTTTTTT
CASSHPGGEDTGELFF
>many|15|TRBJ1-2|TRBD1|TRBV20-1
TGCAGTGCTAGAGGAGGGACAGGGGGCTTCTATGGCTACACCTTC
CSARGGTGGFYGYTF
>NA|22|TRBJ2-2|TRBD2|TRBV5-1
TGCGCCAGCAGCTTGTCGCGTTGCCGGGACCAGCGGGAGAGGGGAGTGGCCGGGGAGCTGTTTTTT
CASSLSRCRDQRERGVAGELFF
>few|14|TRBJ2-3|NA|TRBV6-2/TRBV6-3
TGTGCCAGCAGTTACCCGAGTTGGGCAGATACGCAGTATTTT
CASSYPSWADTQYF
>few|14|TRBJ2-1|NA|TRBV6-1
TGTGCCAGCAGTGAAGGAGGGGGGTTTAATGAGCAGTTCTTC
CASSEGGGFNEQFF
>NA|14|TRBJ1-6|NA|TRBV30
TGTGCCTGGAGTGTTGGACAGTCGAATTCACCCCTCCACTTT
CAWSVGQSNSPLHF
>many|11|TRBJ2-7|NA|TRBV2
TGTGCCAGCAGGTCGGCTTACGAGCAGTACTTC
CASRSAYEQYF
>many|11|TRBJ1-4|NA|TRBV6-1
TGTGCCAGCAGTTACGGTGAAAAACTGTTTTTT
CASSYGEKLFF
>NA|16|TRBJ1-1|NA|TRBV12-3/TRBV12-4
TGTGCCAGCAGCGAGACGGGGGGCGGGGAGGGAACTGAAGCTTTCTTT
CASSETGGGEGTEAFF
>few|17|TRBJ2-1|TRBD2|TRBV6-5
TGTGCCAGCAGTATGCTACCGGGGGGAATTCCTAACAATGAGCAGTTCTTC
CASSMLPGGIPNNEQFF
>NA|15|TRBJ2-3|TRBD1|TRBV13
TGTGCCAGCAGCTTCTTGGACAGGTCATGGGATACGCAGTATTTT
CASSFLDRSWDTQYF
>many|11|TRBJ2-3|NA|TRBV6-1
TGTGCCAGCTCTTACGGGGATACGCAGTATTTT
CASSYGDTQYF
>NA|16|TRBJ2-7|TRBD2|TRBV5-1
TGCGCCAGCAGCTTGGTATTAGCGGGAGGGCCGGGGGAGCAGTACTTC
CASSLVLAGGPGEQYF
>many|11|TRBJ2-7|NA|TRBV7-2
TGTGCCAGCAGCTTTCACTACGAGCAGTACTTC
CASSFHYEQYF
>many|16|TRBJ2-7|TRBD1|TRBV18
TGTGCCAGCTCCCCCTTACAGGGGCGGCACTCCTACGAGCAGTACTTC
CASSPLQGRHSYEQYF
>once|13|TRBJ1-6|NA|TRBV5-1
TGCGCCATCAGCTTAGTAAGGAATTCACCCCTCCACTTT
CAISLVRNSPLHF
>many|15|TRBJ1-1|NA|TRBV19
TGTGCCAGTAGTATCCTCGGCGGGGGGGCCACTGAAGCTTTCTTT
CASSILGGGATEAFF
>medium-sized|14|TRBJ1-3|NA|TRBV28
TGTGCCAGCGGACTGGTTGAGCAGGGGAACACCATATATTTT
CASGLVEQGNTIYF
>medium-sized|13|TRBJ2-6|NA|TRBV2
TGTGCCAGCCGCACGCGGGGGGCCAACGTCCTGACTTTC
CASRTRGANVLTF
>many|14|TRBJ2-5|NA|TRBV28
TGTGCCAGCAGTCTTCAGAAGTTTGAAGAGACCCAGTACTTC
CASSLQKFEETQYF
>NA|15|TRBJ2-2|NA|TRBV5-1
TGCGCCAGCAGCTTGGCGGGGGGCCGGGGCGGGGAGCTGTTTTTT
CASSLAGGRGGELFF
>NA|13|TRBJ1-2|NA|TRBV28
TGTGCCAGCAGTTTGATTACACCGCTTGGCTACACCTTC
CASSLITPLGYTF
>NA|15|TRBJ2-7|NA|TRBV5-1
TGCGCCAGCAGCTTGGCCCAGTTATCCACCTACGAGCAGTACTTC
CASSLAQLSTYEQYF